Listed here are 16 T cell receptor beta chains from one sample, sequenced in a study of T cell responses to AZD1222 COVID-19 vaccine. Here immunoSEQ multiplex PCR was the method, and the copy in TCRdb shows in-frame clones only, minus some. This table holds about 56,000 clones, over 80% found once. Here the sequenced sample was peripheral blood, taken on day 0 of AZD1222 vaccination. The origin of the receptors is an adult in good health.

The V call is TRBV4-2, the J call TRBJ2-7, with D perhaps matching TRBD1 (6 bases). Germline V lookup: CDR1 LGHNA, CDR2 YNFKEQ. This CDR3 contains 14 residues. V was cut by 1 base and J by 3 bases, with 10 bases left in between. The DNA of the CDR3 is TGTGCCAGCAGCCAAGCACAGGGAAACTACGAGCAGTACTTC. This sequence encodes CASSQAQGNYEQYF.

The chain is built from TRBV30 and TRBJ1-1; D gene ambiguous. The germline V gene encodes CDR1 GTSNPN and CDR2 SVGIG (reference sequence). The CDR3 runs 12 residues. With 5 bases removed from V and 1 base from J, the gap between germline ends came to 8 bases. The CDR3 nucleotides read TGTGCCTGGTCTCGGGCGAACACTGAAGCTTTCTTT. Encoded protein: CAWSRANTEAFF.

V usage is TRBV7-2 and J usage is TRBJ2-7; D gene uncertain. The germline gives CDR1 SGHTA, CDR2 FQGNSA. Trimming stripped 6 bases from V and 0 bases from J, with 12 bases between. This CDR3 has 14 amino acids. CDR3 bases: TGTGCCAGCAGTCCCCTGGCGGTCTCCTACGAGCAGTACTTC. Amino acids: CASSPLAVSYEQYF.

The chain combines TRBV29-1 with TRBJ2-1, with 11 bases fitting TRBD2. This CDR3 spans 13 amino acids. Per the germline V gene, CDR1 is SQVTM and CDR2 is ANQGSEA. The J segment lost 5 bases and the V segment lost 7 bases, leaving 4 bases of the junction unmatched. CDR3 sequence reads: CSGGTSGNNEQFF. Here the CDR3 DNA reads TGCAGCGGCGGGACTAGCGGTAACAATGAGCAGTTCTTC.

J is TRBJ2-7 and V is TRBV29-1, with TRBD1 matching over 8 bases. Trimming cost V 5 bases and J 0 bases; bases outside gene matches: 3. Germline-derived CDR1 and CDR2 are SQVTM and ANQGSEA. The CDR3 covers 13 residues. Here the CDR3 reads CSVMGQDSYEQYF. The CDR3 nucleotides read TGCAGCGTTATGGGACAGGACTCCTACGAGCAGTACTTC.

The V gene is TRBV19, the J gene TRBJ2-7, with 11 positions matching TRBD2. V shed 2 bases and J 7 bases; nucleotides not matched to a gene: 4. The CDR3 covers 14 residues. The germline V gene has CDR1 LNHDA and CDR2 SQIVND (reference sequence). The CDR3 DNA sequence: TGTGCCAGTAGTATACTAGCGGGAGGCAAAGAGCAGTACTTC. Its protein product is CASSILAGGKEQYF.

The gene calls are TRBV21-1 and TRBJ1-1. TRBV21-1 is annotated as a pseudogene. This CDR3 is 12 amino acids long. The CDR3 loop reads CASMGGYTEAFF. The CDR3 DNA follows: TGTGCCAGCATGGGAGGGTACACTGAAGCTTTCTTT.

The gene calls are TRBV29-1 and TRBJ1-2; TRBD1 agrees at 11 bases. Per germline, CDR1 SQVTM and CDR2 ANQGSEA. V was pared by 4 bases and J by 4 bases, with 8 bases of the junction left unmatched. There are 15 residues in the CDR3. CDR3 sequence reads: CSVADRDRGSYGYTF. CDR3 nucleotide sequence: TGCAGCGTTGCTGACCGGGACAGGGGGAGCTATGGCTACACCTTC.

The gene calls are TRBV6-6 and TRBJ2-7; TRBD2 agrees at 11 bases. V trimming: 5 bases; J trimming: 1 base; junction bases outside the gene matches: 4. The length of the CDR3 is 15 residues. Germline loops: CDR1 MNHNY, CDR2 SVGAGI (reference sequence). The CDR3 DNA reads as TGTGCCAGCAGTCCCCGACTAGCGGGGTCCTACGAGCAGTACTTC. It yields the protein CASSPRLAGSYEQYF.

The V and J genes are TRBV3-1 (or the pseudogene TRBV3-2) and TRBJ2-2, with a possible D match to TRBD1 (6 bases). Trimming cost V 6 bases and J 5 bases, with 10 bases left between them. This CDR3 spans 13 amino acids. CDR1 LGHDT and CDR2 YNNKEL come from the germline V gene (reference sequence). The DNA for the CDR3 is TGTGCCAGCAGGGCCAGGGGAACCGGGGAGCTGTTTTTT. The encoded protein is CASRARGTGELFF.

This sequence joins TRBV5-1 and TRBJ2-5, with D tentatively TRBD1 (6 bases). V was pared by 3 bases and J by 3 bases, with 12 bases between. CDR1 is SGHRS, CDR2 YFSETQ, per germline. The CDR3 has 14 amino acids. The CDR3 region has the DNA TGCGCCAGCAGCTGGCAGGGGTCGGAAGAGACCCAGTACTTC. Translated, it gives CASSWQGSEETQYF.

The chain is built from TRBV7-2 and TRBJ2-3; the D gene is possibly TRBD1 (5 bases). The CDR3 has 15 amino acids. Trimming took off 2 bases at V and 5 bases at J, with 14 bases between the two ends. Germline V CDR1 and CDR2: SGHTA, FQGNSA. This CDR3 is CASSLNRARGDTQYF. Here the CDR3 DNA reads TGTGCCAGCAGCTTAAATAGGGCAAGGGGAGATACGCAGTATTTT.

The chain is built from TRBV12-3 or TRBV12-4 and TRBJ2-5, with D possibly TRBD2 on 7 matching bases. Between the trimmed V and J ends, which lost 6 bases and 3 bases, there was a span of 11 bases. The CDR3 has 13 amino acids. For the CDR3, the DNA is TGTGCCAGCAGCTGGGGGGGCGAAGAGACCCAGTACTTC. Amino acids: CASSWGGEETQYF.

V and J are TRBV28 and TRBJ2-3, with 8 bases lining up with TRBD1. The germline V gene encodes CDR1 MDHEN and CDR2 SYDVKM. The CDR3 spans 15 residues. V lost 6 bases and J lost 1; bases outside the gene matches: 6. CDR3 in DNA: TGTGCCAGCAGGTCCGACAGGGGTCGCACAGATACGCAGTATTTT. Protein: CASRSDRGRTDTQYF. The variable domain in full, completed from reference TRBV28 and TRBJ2-3, reads DVKVTQSSRYLVKRTGEKVFLECVQDMDHENMFWYRQDPGLGLRLIYFSYDVKMKEKGDIPEGYSVSREKKERFSLILESASTNQTSMYLCASRSDRGRTDTQYFGPGTRLTVL.

V is TRBV2 and J is TRBJ1-2; no reliable D call. The CDR3 runs to 13 residues. Germline V gene data show CDR1 as SNHLY and CDR2 as FYNNEI. The V end was cut by 4 bases, the J end by 0 bases, with 6 bases between. The CDR3 protein is CASSVQANYGYTF. CDR3 bases: TGTGCCAGCAGTGTTCAAGCTAACTATGGCTACACCTTC.

The CDR3 region is CAWSVSWGPGNTIYF. The CDR3 nucleotides are TGTGCCTGGAGTGTGTCCTGGGGACCTGGAAACACCATATATTTT. This sequence joins TRBV30 and TRBJ1-3; the D gene is possibly TRBD1 (5 bases). The CDR3 is 15 residues long. The germline V gene encodes CDR1 GTSNPN and CDR2 SVGIG (reference sequence). Deletions cut 0 bases from V and 2 bases from J, with 11 bases between.